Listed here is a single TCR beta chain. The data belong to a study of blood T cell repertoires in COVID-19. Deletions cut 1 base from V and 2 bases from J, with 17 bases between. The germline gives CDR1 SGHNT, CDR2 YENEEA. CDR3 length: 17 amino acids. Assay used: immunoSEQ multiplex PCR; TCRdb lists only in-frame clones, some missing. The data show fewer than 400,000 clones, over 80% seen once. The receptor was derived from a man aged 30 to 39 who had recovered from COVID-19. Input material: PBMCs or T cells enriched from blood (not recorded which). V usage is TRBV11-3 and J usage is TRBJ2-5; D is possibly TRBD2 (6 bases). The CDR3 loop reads CASSLGGSLGRQETQYF. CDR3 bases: TGTGCCAGCAGCTTAGGAGGATCCTTAGGGAGGCAAGAGACCCAGTACTTC.